This T cell receptor (beta chain) came from a study of beta chain features in type 1 diabetes (dated by TCRdb to 2017 to 2018). A note on the overall study: Mean age, gender distribution, total cell number and subset yield did not differ between patients and healthy donors. A total of 107,917,701 sorted cells were examined across all samples, and the number of cells per subset was strongly correlated with RNA yield. The study compared TCRB repertoires of sorted circulating CD4+ T cell subsets between recently diagnosed type 1 diabetes patients and matched healthy donors. Whereas all 28 donors provided naive and central memory subsets, regulatory and stem cell-like memory subsets were isolated from just 8 patients and about eight healthy donors.

The entire isolated RNA was reverse transcribed using the High Capacity cDNA Reverse Transcription Kit, and thus expressed TCRB transcripts were sequenced. Deep immunoSEQ sequencing was performed on naive, central memory and regulatory T cell samples, with an average of around 3.4 million total reads per sample. Sorted cells were lysed in RLT buffer and RNA was extracted with DNase-treated RNeasy Micro or Mini kits, depending on cell number. To prevent cross-contamination, each cell subset was processed individually, whereas patient and healthy donor samples were processed jointly. TCRB sequences were amplified from cDNA with the immunoSEQ multiplex PCR, producing 87-bp fragments spanning the CDR3 region. Sequencing of the amplicons was performed on the Illumina HiSeq platform. In the paper's pipeline: PCR bias was computationally corrected using synthetic template baselines, reads within Hamming distance 2 were collapsed, and singletons that could not be merged were discarded. Reads were aligned against IMGT to assign V, D and J genes, CDR3 length and insertions or deletions at six rearrangement sites. Clonotype counts were normalized to sorted cell number within each subset before computing true diversity and Gini coefficients with the tcR R package. The overlap coefficient, calculated on TCRB nucleotide sequences, was used to measure repertoire sharing. TCRdb obtained this table from immuneACCESS and retained in-frame rearrangements with V and J assigned. These tables miss some clones; where compared with another copy, unresolved V genes account for less than half of the shortfall, and the remainder is unexplained. V, J and clone size are those of that table, while D and trimming were read from the DNA. This sample is represented by over 150,000 clones; around 8% of them were singletons. Approximately 0.69% of the sample comes from the top ten.

General conclusions and limits of the study: Sequencing cDNA rather than genomic DNA could over-represent highly expressing activated cells, although activation and CD3 levels did not differ between groups. HLA sub-analyses involved small numbers of individuals, so any influence of HLA type on TCRB rearrangement remained unresolved. PCR might favor shorter templates, but patient and control samples were amplified and corrected together, so any skew would affect both groups equally. Type 1 diabetes patients showed a moderate but significant shortening of TCRB CDR3 length in all four CD4+ subsets. The naive, central memory and regulatory TCRB repertoires appeared to resemble one another more closely among patients than among healthy donors. Patients with type 1 diabetes made fewer insertions and deleted more nucleotides at VDJ recombination sites, implying thymic rearrangement abnormalities.

Including the terminal cysteine and phenylalanine, the CDR3 comprises 14 residues. The DNA shown is the 42-base CDR3, in frame from base 1. V is pared back by 1 base and J by 0 bases, with 6 bases lying between the germline termini. CDR1 and CDR2, looked up from the germline V gene (reference sequence), are SGHNT and YYREEE. Each donor gave one peripheral blood draw, averaging roughly 120 mL, which was collected into heparinised tubes. Using a panel that included CD45RO, CCR7, CD25, CD127, CD95 and CD27, naive, central memory, regulatory and stem cell-like memory CD4+ T cells were sorted on a BD FACSAria II. A purity above 95% was achieved for all sorted populations. PBMCs were isolated right away by Lymphoprep density gradient centrifugation and were stained directly, without culture. Samples were stained and sorted in pairs, with one healthy donor and one patient per experiment, so that batch effects were minimized.

This clone was counted only a few times. This clone's antigen is unknown. No base-level quality is on record; no much larger clone is a single base apart. The sample contains more than one DNA sequence encoding this CDR3. The rearranged segments are TRBV5-4 and TRBJ2-3; tentative D gene TRBD1, with 5 bases matching. This sequence was found in a man aged 18 to 29 in good health. Source material: central memory CD4+ T cells from blood. The DNA sequence is TGTGCCAGCAGCTTGCAGGGTAGCACAGATACGCAGTATTTT. It translates to CASSLQGSTDTQYF.